This TCR beta chain emerged from a study of read filtering for tumor transcriptome and immune sequencing. Study-level information: By R-ISS, stages I, II and III held approximately 8, 16 and 7 patients. RNA-seq yielded only about 85 to 1273 TCR reads, IR-seq about 4.05 to 11 million. Whole-study results and caveats: This fraction held mixed bone marrow immune cells after CD138-negative sorting. Correlation between methods rose after single-read clonotypes were removed.

Molecular barcoded adaptors covering alpha/delta and beta/gamma chains were used on roughly 400 ng RNA. TCRdb ran MiXCR on the reads and lists one entry per CDR3 protein. The top ten hold about 50% of the sample, which has around 23,000 distinct CDR3 sequences, about 20% seen once. The CDR3 is 15 residues long. CDR1 and CDR2 from the germline V gene are SGHRS and YFSETQ. Trimming pared 2 bases from V and 3 bases from J, leaving 12 bases between. The table lists this clonotype with many counts. Its antigen is as yet unknown. The TCR originated in a donor at least 40 years old with multiple myeloma. The sequencing input was a population of CD138-negative cells sorted from bone marrow. This sequence joins TRBV5-1 and TRBJ2-1; D is possibly TRBD1 (5 bases). CDR3 in amino acids: CASSFGRTGYNEQFF. CDR3 sequence (DNA): TGCGCCAGCAGCTTTGGCCGCACAGGCTACAATGAGCAGTTCTTC.